This T cell receptor (beta chain) emerged from a study of blood T cell repertoires in COVID-19. This CDR3 is built from 16 residues. The trim removed 4 bases at V and 2 bases at J, leaving 8 bases unmatched. Germline lookup yields CDR1 SGHRS and CDR2 YFSETQ. Sequencing used immunoSEQ multiplex PCR; TCRdb keeps in-frame clones, though not all of them. The sample contains some 300,000 clones, about 90% of which appear only once. A PCR-confirmed or clinician-diagnosed COVID-19 case had contacted exposed participants within 2 weeks of entry. Sequencing input: PBMCs or T cells enriched from blood (not recorded which). The receptor was derived from a woman aged 45-65 years who had been exposed to COVID-19. The gene calls are TRBV5-1 and TRBJ2-1; 8 nucleotides agree with TRBD1. The CDR3 nucleotides read TGCGCCAGCAGCGCACAGGGGGTTTTTCCCTACAATGAGCAGTTCTTC. It specifies CASSAQGVFPYNEQFF.